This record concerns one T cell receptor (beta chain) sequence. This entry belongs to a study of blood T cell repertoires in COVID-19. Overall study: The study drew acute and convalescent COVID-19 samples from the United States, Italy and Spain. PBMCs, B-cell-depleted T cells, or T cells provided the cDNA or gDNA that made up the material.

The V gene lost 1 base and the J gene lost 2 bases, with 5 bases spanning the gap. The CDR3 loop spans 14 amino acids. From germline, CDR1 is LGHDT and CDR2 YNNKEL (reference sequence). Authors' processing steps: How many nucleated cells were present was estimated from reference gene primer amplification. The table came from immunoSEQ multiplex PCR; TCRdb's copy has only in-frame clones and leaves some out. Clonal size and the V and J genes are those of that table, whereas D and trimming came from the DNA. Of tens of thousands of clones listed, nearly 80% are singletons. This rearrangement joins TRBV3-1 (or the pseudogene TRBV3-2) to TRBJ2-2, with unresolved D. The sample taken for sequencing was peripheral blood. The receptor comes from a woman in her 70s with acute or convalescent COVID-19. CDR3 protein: CASSQVLNTGELFF. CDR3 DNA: TGTGCCAGCAGCCAAGTGTTAAACACCGGGGAGCTGTTTTTT.